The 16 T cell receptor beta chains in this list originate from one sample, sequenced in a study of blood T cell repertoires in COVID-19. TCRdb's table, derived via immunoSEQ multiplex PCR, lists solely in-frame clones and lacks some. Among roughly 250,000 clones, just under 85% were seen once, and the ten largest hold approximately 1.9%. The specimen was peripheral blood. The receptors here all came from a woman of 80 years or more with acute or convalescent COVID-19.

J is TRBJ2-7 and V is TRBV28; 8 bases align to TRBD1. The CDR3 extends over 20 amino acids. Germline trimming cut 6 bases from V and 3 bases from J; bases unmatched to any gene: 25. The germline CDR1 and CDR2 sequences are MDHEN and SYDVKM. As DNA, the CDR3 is TGTGCCAGCAGCCCAAGACAGGGGCGGAGAGGAGGGGCTTTGGGCTACGAGCAGTACTTC. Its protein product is CASSPRQGRRGGALGYEQYF.

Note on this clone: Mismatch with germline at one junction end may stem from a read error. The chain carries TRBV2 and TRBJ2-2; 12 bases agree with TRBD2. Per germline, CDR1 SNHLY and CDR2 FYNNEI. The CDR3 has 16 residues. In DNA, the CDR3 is TGTGCCAGCAGGGAAGGACTAGCGGGAAACACCGGGGAGCTGTTTTTT. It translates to CASREGLAGNTGELFF.

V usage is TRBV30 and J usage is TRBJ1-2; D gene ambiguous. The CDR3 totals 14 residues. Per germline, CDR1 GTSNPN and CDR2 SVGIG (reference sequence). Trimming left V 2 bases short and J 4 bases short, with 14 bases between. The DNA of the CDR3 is TGTGCCTGGAGTTCACGGCCAGAGGGCTATGGCTACACCTTC. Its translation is CAWSSRPEGYGYTF. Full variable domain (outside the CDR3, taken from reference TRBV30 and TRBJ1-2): SQTIHQWPATLVQPVGSPLSLECTVEGTSNPNLYWYRQAAGRGLQLLFYSVGIGQISSEVPQNLSASRPQDRQFILSSKKLLLSDSGFYLCAWSSRPEGYGYTFGSGTRLTVV.

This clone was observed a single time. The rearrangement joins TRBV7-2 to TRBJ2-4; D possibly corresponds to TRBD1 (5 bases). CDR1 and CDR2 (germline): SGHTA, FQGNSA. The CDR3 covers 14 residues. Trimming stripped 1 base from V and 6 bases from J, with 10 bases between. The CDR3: CASSLVGQGNIQYF. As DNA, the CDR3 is TGTGCCAGCAGCTTAGTCGGCCAGGGAAACATTCAGTACTTC.

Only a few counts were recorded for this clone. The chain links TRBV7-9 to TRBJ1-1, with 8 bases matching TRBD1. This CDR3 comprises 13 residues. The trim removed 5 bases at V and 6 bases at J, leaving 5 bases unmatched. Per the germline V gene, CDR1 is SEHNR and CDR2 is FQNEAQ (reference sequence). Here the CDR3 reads CASSAQGAAEAFF. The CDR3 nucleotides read TGTGCCAGCAGCGCCCAGGGGGCGGCTGAAGCTTTCTTT.

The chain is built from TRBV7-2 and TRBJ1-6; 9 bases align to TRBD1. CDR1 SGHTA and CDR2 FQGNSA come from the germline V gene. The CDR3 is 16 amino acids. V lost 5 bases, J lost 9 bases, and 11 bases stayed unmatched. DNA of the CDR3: TGTGCCAGCAGCCCGAGCTACAGGGGGCGAGGTTCACCCCTCCACTTT. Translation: CASSPSYRGRGSPLHF.

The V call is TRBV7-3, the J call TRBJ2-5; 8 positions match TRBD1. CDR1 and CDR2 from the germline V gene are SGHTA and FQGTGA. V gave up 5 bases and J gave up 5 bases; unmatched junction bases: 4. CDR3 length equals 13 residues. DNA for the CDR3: TGTGCCAGCAGCACAACAGGGGGGGAGACCCAGTACTTC. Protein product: CASSTTGGETQYF.

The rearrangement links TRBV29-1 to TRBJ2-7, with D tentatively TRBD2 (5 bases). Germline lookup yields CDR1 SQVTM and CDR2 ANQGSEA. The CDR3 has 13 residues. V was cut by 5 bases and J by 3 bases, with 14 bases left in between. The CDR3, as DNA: TGCAGCGTTTCCGGGGTAACGATCTACGAGCAGTACTTC. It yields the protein CSVSGVTIYEQYF.

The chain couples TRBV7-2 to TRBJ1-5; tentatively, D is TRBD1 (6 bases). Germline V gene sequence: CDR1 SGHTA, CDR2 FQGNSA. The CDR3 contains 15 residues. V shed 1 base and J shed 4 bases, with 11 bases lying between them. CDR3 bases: TGTGCCAGCAGCTTAGTACAGGGCCTTAATCAGCCCCAGCATTTT. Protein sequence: CASSLVQGLNQPQHF.

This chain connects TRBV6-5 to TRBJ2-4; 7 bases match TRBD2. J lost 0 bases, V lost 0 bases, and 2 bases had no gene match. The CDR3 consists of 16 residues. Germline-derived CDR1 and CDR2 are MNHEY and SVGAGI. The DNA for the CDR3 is TGTGCCAGCAGTTACTCGACTAGCTTAGCCAAAAACATTCAGTACTTC. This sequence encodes CASSYSTSLAKNIQYF.

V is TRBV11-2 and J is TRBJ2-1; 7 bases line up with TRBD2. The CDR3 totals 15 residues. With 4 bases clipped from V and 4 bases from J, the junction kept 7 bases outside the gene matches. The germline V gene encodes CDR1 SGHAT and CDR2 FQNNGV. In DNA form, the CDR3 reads TGTGCCAGCAGCTCCGGGACTATCTCATACAATGAGCAGTTCTTC. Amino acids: CASSSGTISYNEQFF. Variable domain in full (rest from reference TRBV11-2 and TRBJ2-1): EAGVAQSPRYKIIEKRQSVAFWCNPISGHATLYWYQQILGQGPKLLIQFQNNGVVDDSQLPKDRFSAERLKGVDSTLKIQPAKLEDSAVYLCASSSGTISYNEQFFGPGTRLTVL.

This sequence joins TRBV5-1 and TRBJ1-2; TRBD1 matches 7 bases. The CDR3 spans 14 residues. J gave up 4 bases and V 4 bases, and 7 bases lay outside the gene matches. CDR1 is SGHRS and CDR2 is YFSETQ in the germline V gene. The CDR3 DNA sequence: TGCGCCAGCAGCGCGGCACAGGGGTCCTATGGCTACACCTTC. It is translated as CASSAAQGSYGYTF.

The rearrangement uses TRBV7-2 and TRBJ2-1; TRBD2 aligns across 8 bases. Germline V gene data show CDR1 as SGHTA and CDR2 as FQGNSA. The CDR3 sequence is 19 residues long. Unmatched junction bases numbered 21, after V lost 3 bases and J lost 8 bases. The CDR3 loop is CASSFLLFASRGETDEQFF. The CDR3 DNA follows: TGTGCCAGCAGCTTTCTCCTCTTTGCCTCGCGGGGGGAGACAGATGAGCAGTTCTTC.

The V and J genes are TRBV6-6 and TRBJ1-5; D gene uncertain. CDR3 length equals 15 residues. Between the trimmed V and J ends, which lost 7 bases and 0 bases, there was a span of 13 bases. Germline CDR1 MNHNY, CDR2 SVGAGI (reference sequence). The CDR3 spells CASTNPGISNQPQHF. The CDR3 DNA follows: TGTGCCAGCACCAACCCGGGTATTAGCAATCAGCCCCAGCATTTT.

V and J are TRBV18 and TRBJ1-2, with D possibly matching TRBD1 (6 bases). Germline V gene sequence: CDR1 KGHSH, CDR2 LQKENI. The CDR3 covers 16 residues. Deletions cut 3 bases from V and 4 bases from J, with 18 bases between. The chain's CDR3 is CASSPQHTGNPYGYTF. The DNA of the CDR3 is TGTGCCAGCTCACCTCAACATACAGGGAATCCCTATGGCTACACCTTC.

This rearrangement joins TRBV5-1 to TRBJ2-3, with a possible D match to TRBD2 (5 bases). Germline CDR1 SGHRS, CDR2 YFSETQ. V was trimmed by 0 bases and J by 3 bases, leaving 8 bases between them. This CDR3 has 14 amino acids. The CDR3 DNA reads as TGCGCCAGCAGCTTGGCCCCGGGGACAGATACGCAGTATTTT. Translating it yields CASSLAPGTDTQYF.